What follows are 23 T cell receptor beta chains derived from one specimen sequenced in a study of regulatory T cells in long-lasting Graves disease. Combining iRepertoire HTBI primers with Arm-PCR of CDR3 regions, the authors built TCR beta libraries. TCRdb analysed the multiplex PCR reads with MiXCR anew, one entry per CDR3 protein. This sample yields hundreds of thousands of distinct CDR3 sequences, of which around 15% are seen a single time; around 19% belongs to the top ten. Time point indicated: newly diagnosed GD, antithyroid drugs for less than 3 months. PBMCs were the source of the RNA used for TCR sequencing. This sample was also put to use in a study of T cells in Graves' hyperthyroidism and ophthalmopathy.

The source material was peripheral blood mononuclear cells (PBMCs), sampled at new diagnosis, from a patient treated with antithyroid drugs. The receptors come from a woman in her twenties or thirties with Graves disease.

The chain combines TRBV29-1 with TRBJ2-1, with 9 bases fitting TRBD1. Trimming took 1 base from V and 2 from J; bases not matched to a gene: 6. CDR3 size: 16 residues. Germline V CDR1 and CDR2: SQVTM, ANQGSEA. The CDR3 is CSVEVGQGFTYNEQFF. The CDR3 DNA is TGCAGCGTTGAAGTGGGACAGGGATTCACCTACAATGAGCAGTTCTTC.

This clonotype was detected ten times or more. V and J are TRBV28 and TRBJ1-2, with a tentative D call TRBD1 (6 bases). The ends were cut back, 2 bases at V and 0 bases at J, with 16 bases in the middle. From germline, CDR1 is MDHEN and CDR2 SYDVKM. The CDR3 length is 17 residues. CDR3 coding DNA: TGTGCCAGCAGTTTAGTTTCGACGGGGACAACTAACTATGGCTACACCTTC. Protein: CASSLVSTGTTNYGYTF.

This clonotype was detected only a few times. This rearrangement joins TRBV9 to TRBJ2-5, with a weak D call TRBD2 (6 bases). CDR1 is SGDLS and CDR2 is YYNGEE in the germline V gene. The ends were cut back, 2 bases at V and 3 bases at J, with 11 bases in the middle. The CDR3 covers 14 residues. The CDR3 coding sequence is TGTGCCAGCAGCGTTTTTGGGGGGAAAGAGACCCAGTACTTC. Translated: CASSVFGGKETQYF.

The J gene is TRBJ1-2, the V gene TRBV25-1; D remains unclear. The length of the CDR3 is 12 residues. The germline V and J ends were trimmed by 0 bases and 8 bases, with 7 bases remaining between them. Germline assignment: CDR1 MGHDK and CDR2 SYGVNS. Here the CDR3 DNA reads TGTGCCAGCAGTGAATACGGGGTCGGCTACACCTTC. It specifies CASSEYGVGYTF.

This clonotype was seen ten or more times. The V call is TRBV6-1, the J call TRBJ2-3; 10 bases are a match to TRBD2. J was trimmed by 4 bases and V by 4 bases; bases with no gene match: 5. Germline lookup yields CDR1 MNHNS and CDR2 SASEGT. The CDR3 sequence is 15 residues long. CDR3 bases: TGTGCCAGCAGTGGGCTTCTAGCGGGAGCAGATACGCAGTATTTT. It codes for CASSGLLAGADTQYF.

J is TRBJ1-1 and V is TRBV28; 9 nucleotides match TRBD1. J lost 4 bases, V lost 7 bases, and 10 bases had no gene match. Germline lookup yields CDR1 MDHEN and CDR2 SYDVKM. The CDR3 covers 15 residues. The CDR3 nucleotides are TGTGCCAGCAATCCGACCGGGACAGGGAGCACTGAAGCTTTCTTT. Protein sequence: CASNPTGTGSTEAFF.

Many counts were recorded for this clonotype. The chain joins TRBV27 to TRBJ1-1; D uncertain. There are 13 residues in the CDR3. Trimming removed 7 bases from V and 0 bases from J, with 9 bases in between. Germline V gene lookup returns CDR1 MNHEY and CDR2 SMNVEV (reference sequence). CDR3 in DNA: TGTGCCAGCACACGGCCGCTGAACACTGAAGCTTTCTTT. Translation: CASTRPLNTEAFF.

This clonotype was recorded at least ten times. The V call is TRBV12-3 or TRBV12-4, the J call TRBJ1-2; D is perhaps TRBD1 (6 bases). This CDR3 has 14 residues. The V gene lost 1 base and the J gene lost 3 bases, with 9 bases spanning the gap. In DNA form, the CDR3 reads TGTGCCAGCAGTTTAGACAGGGAATACTATGGCTACACCTTC. Protein: CASSLDREYYGYTF.

The chain has TRBV6-7 and TRBJ1-3; D remains unclear. TRBV6-7 is known as an ORF, though its function is uncertain. The CDR3 covers 15 residues. Trimming removed 8 bases from V and 0 bases from J, with 14 bases in between. CDR3 DNA: TGTGCCAGCCTCTGGAGACGAGACTCTGGAAACACCATATATTTT. As protein: CASLWRRDSGNTIYF.

V usage is TRBV29-1 and J usage is TRBJ1-1, with D possibly being TRBD1 (5 bases). Trimming took off 7 bases at V and 1 base at J, with 13 bases between the two ends. CDR1 is SQVTM and CDR2 is ANQGSEA in the germline V gene. The CDR3 is made up of 13 amino acids. The CDR3 DNA is TGCAGCGCTAAAGGGGACGCGAACACTGAAGCTTTCTTT. This translates into CSAKGDANTEAFF. Variable domain in full (rest from reference TRBV29-1 and TRBJ1-1): SAVISQKPSRDICQRGTSLTIQCQVDSQVTMMFWYRQQPGQSLTLIATANQGSEATYESGFVIDKFPISRPNLTFSTLTVSNMSPEDSSIYLCSAKGDANTEAFFGQGTRLTVV.

In this sample, this clonotype turned up many times. The V call is TRBV7-2, the J call TRBJ1-1; 7 bases are a match to TRBD1. The germline CDR1 and CDR2 sequences are SGHTA and FQGNSA. The CDR3 loop spans 16 amino acids. V shed 1 base and J 8 bases; nucleotides not matched to a gene: 13. The DNA for the CDR3 is TGTGCCAGCAGCTTAGGTCGAGGGCGGGGGGACAGCGAAGCTTTCTTT. Translation: CASSLGRGRGDSEAFF.

Sample share makes this clonotype large. This chain links TRBV7-2 with TRBJ2-7, with a tentative D call TRBD2 (6 bases). V was pared by 2 bases and J by 7 bases, with 15 bases between. The CDR3 covers 14 residues. CDR1 is SGHTA and CDR2 is FQGNSA in the germline V gene. The DNA of the CDR3 is TGTGCCAGCAGCTTACCCCCGGGGGTGAGAGAGCAGTACTTC. Amino acids: CASSLPPGVREQYF.

This clonotype was counted many times. The chain links TRBV20-1 to TRBJ1-2; 9 bases align to TRBD1. J lost 6 bases, V lost 1 base, and 0 bases had no gene match. The length of the CDR3 is 12 residues. CDR1 and CDR2 from the germline V gene are DFQATT and SNEGSKA (reference sequence). CDR3 bases: TGCAGTGCTAGAGGACAGGGGGATGGCTACACCTTC. Amino acids: CSARGQGDGYTF.

The chain recombines TRBV5-1 with TRBJ2-5; TRBD2 is a possible D gene (5 bases). CDR1 and CDR2 from the germline V gene are SGHRS and YFSETQ. CDR3 length: 14 residues. V was trimmed by 0 bases and J by 5 bases, leaving 11 bases between them. The DNA for the CDR3 is TGCGCCAGCAGCTTGGCCCAAGGGAGCGAGACCCAGTACTTC. It specifies CASSLAQGSETQYF.

Concerning this clonotype: At one end the junction does not follow the germline gene, possibly because of a read error. The chain links TRBV3-1 to TRBJ1-6; D is undetermined. The CDR3 has 13 amino acids. Germline loops: CDR1 LGHDT, CDR2 YNNKEL (reference sequence). The CDR3 bases are TGTGCCAGCAGCCAAGATTTCTCTTCAACCCTCCACTTT. Translating it yields CASSQDFSSTLHF.

Points on this clonotype: A much larger clone sits a single nucleotide away, making a read error possible. The chain uses TRBV6-1 and TRBJ1-2; TRBD1 is a possible D gene (5 bases). Trimming pared 5 bases from V and 0 bases from J, leaving 13 bases between. From germline, CDR1 is MNHNS and CDR2 SASEGT. This CDR3 comprises 15 residues. Here the CDR3 DNA reads TGTGCCAGCAGTATCCCCGGGACCACTAACTATGGCTACACCTTC. Its translation: CASSIPGTTNYGYTF.

This clonotype has just a few counts. The chain has TRBV28 and TRBJ2-7; 8 nucleotides agree with TRBD2. The CDR3 totals 15 residues. The V gene's germline CDR1 is MDHEN and CDR2 SYDVKM. The trim removed 7 bases at V and 0 bases at J, leaving 8 bases unmatched. Here the CDR3 reads CASTPGGVSSYEQYF. The CDR3 coding sequence is TGTGCCAGCACTCCCGGGGGGGTTAGCTCCTACGAGCAGTACTTC. Full variable domain (outside the CDR3, taken from reference TRBV28 and TRBJ2-7): DVKVTQSSRYLVKRTGEKVFLECVQDMDHENMFWYRQDPGLGLRLIYFSYDVKMKEKGDIPEGYSVSREKKERFSLILESASTNQTSMYLCASTPGGVSSYEQYFGPGTRLTVT.

The chain employs TRBV20-1 and TRBJ2-2; a possible D gene is TRBD2 (5 bases). Germline CDR1 DFQATT, CDR2 SNEGSKA (reference sequence). Trimming removed 0 bases at V and 4 bases at J, with 12 bases between. CDR3 size: 15 residues. CDR3 nucleotide sequence: TGCAGTGCTAGAGATCGTGAGGGTTTCACCGGGGAGCTGTTTTTT. Translating it yields CSARDREGFTGELFF.

The CDR3 here is CASSTSLAGTPYNEQFF. CDR3 DNA: TGTGCCAGTAGTACCTCCCTAGCGGGGACCCCCTACAATGAGCAGTTCTTC. The J gene is TRBJ2-1, the V gene TRBV19; 9 bases line up with TRBD2. V was clipped by 4 bases and J by 2 bases; unmatched bases: 9. Germline V gene data show CDR1 as LNHDA and CDR2 as SQIVND (reference sequence). The CDR3 has 17 residues.

The CDR3: CASSFPLADTQYF. The CDR3 DNA reads TGTGCCAGCAGCTTCCCGCTCGCAGATACGCAGTATTTT. The chain couples TRBV5-4 to TRBJ2-3; no clear D gene. Deletions cut 2 bases from V and 4 bases from J, with 8 bases between. The CDR3 length is 13 residues. Germline CDR1 and CDR2: SGHNT and YYREEE (reference sequence). Filled out from reference TRBV5-4 and TRBJ2-3, the complete variable domain reads ETGVTQSPTHLIKTRGQQVTLRCSSQSGHNTVSWYQQALGQGPQFIFQYYREEENGRGNFPPRFSGLQFPNYSSELNVNALELDDSALYLCASSFPLADTQYFGPGTRLTVL.

Ten or more counts support this clonotype. CDR3 nucleotides: TGTGCCAGCAGCTTACCACTAGTACCCCCGTTCTTC. It codes for CASSLPLVPPFF. The chain couples TRBV7-9 to TRBJ2-1, with D maybe TRBD2 (5 bases). This CDR3 contains 12 residues. V was trimmed by 2 bases and J by 15 bases, leaving 14 bases between them. Germline loops: CDR1 SEHNR, CDR2 FQNEAQ (reference sequence).

This clonotype was recorded at least ten times. The V call is TRBV9, the J call TRBJ2-1; TRBD2 matches at 8 bases. The CDR3 is made up of 14 amino acids. The J segment lost 8 bases and the V segment lost 4 bases, leaving 8 bases of the junction unmatched. Germline assignment: CDR1 SGDLS and CDR2 YYNGEE. CDR3 sequence reads: CASSSGLGSDEQFF. The CDR3 DNA follows: TGTGCCAGCAGCTCGGGACTAGGCTCTGATGAGCAGTTCTTC.

The rearrangement links TRBV7-3 to TRBJ1-6; 7 bases agree with TRBD1. V shed 2 bases and J 7 bases; nucleotides not matched to a gene: 5. CDR1 is SGHTA and CDR2 is FQGTGA in the germline V gene. The CDR3 has 15 amino acids. This chain's CDR3 is CASSLGGDRNSPLHF. The CDR3 region has the DNA TGTGCCAGCAGCTTAGGCGGGGACAGAAATTCACCCCTCCACTTT.